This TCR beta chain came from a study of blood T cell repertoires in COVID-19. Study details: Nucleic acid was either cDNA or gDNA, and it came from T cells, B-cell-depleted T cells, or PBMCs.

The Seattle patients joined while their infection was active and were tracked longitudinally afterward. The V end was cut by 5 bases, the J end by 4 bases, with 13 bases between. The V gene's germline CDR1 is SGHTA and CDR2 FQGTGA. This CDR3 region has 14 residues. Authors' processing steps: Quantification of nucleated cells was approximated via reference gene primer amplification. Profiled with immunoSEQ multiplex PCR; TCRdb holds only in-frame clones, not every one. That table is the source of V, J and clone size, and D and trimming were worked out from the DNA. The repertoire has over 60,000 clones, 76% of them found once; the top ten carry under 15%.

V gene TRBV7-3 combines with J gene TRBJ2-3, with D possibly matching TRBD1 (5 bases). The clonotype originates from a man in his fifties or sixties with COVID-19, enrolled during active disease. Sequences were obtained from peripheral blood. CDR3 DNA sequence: TGTGCCAGCAGCCCCGGCAGGGCTGCAGATACGCAGTATTTT. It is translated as CASSPGRAADTQYF.